This T cell receptor beta chain was captured in a study of blood T cell repertoires in COVID-19 (dated by TCRdb to the early 2020s). About the full investigation: Collaborator samples came from the United States, Italy and Spain and covered acute and convalescent phases of COVID-19. HLA class I and class II types, where available, came from metadata supplied by the sample provider rather than from assay-based typing. Samples came from the ongoing ImmuneRACE study (first 160 participants) plus 1,254 subjects from 6 global collaborators. A freely available public database, intended as a resource for researchers studying the immune response to SARS-CoV-2, is where the repertoires were released. The prospective study material was composed of cDNA or gDNA derived from T cells, B-cell-depleted T cells, or PBMCs. Sample metadata almost always included a de-identified subject ID, COVID-19 status, age in years and sex. The dataset comprised deeply sampled blood TCRbeta repertoires from subjects exposed to, actively infected with, or recovered from COVID-19.

Broad study findings and their caveats: How much clinical and demographic metadata was included differed by source and by participant, and the metadata was provided uncurated.

Whole blood was collected in K2EDTA tubes by collaborating institutions according to the institutions' own protocols. For TCRbeta analysis, collaborators shipped samples as frozen whole blood, isolated PBMCs, or DNA extracted from either of those sample types. CDR3 length: 18 amino acids, cysteine to phenylalanine. Of all the DNA, just the CDR3 is kept, 54 bases in frame from base 1. The CDR1 and CDR2 encoded by the germline V gene are MRHNA and SNTAGT. V and J are trimmed by 5 bases and 5 bases, and the gene matches miss 12 bases of the junction. Concerning this clone itself: The antigen it binds to is not known. There are no base qualities to consult, and no much larger clone falls within one base.

The immunoSEQ Assay, a bias-controlled multiplex PCR, was used to amplify TCRbeta CDR3 regions from genomic DNA. The original methods were these. Nucleated cell counts per sample were estimated from amplification of reference gene primers within the assay. To quantify the absolute abundance of each unique TCRbeta CDR3 rearrangement, sequence reads were collapsed and filtered. For each sample, productive Simpson clonality was calculated as the square root of Simpson's diversity index over productive rearrangements. TCRdb mirrors the immuneACCESS table, restricted to in-frame sequences. Some clones are absent from its copies; in checked studies, under half trace to an unresolved V gene, and the reason for the others is unknown. Clonal size and the V and J genes are those of that table, whereas D and trimming came from the DNA. The sample profile shows about 200,000 clones; 70% to 90% of them were found once. Roughly 21% of the sample is held by the ten biggest clonotypes.

The chain was built from TRBV6-4 and TRBJ2-5, with TRBD2 matching 15 junction bases. This sequence was found in a man in his 60s with active or convalescent COVID-19. Sequencing was performed on peripheral blood. The DNA is as follows: TGTGCCAGCAGTTCGGGTGGGACTAGCGGGGGGAACGGGGAGACCCAGTACTTC. It translates as CASSSGGTSGGNGETQYF.